The 4 T cell receptor beta chains given below trace back to one sample, sequenced in a study of neurological immune-mediated disorders. One entry per CDR3 protein, called by TCRdb with MiXCR from the 5' RACE reads. The table lists tens of thousands of distinct CDR3 sequences, about 2.5% of them singletons. Source material: PBMCs. These receptor sequences come from a man aged 50 or older with multiple sclerosis.

This clonotype appeared many times. The chain combines TRBV20-1 with TRBJ2-7, with D unclear. V dropped 7 bases and J dropped 2 bases, with 21 bases sitting between them. Germline CDR1 DFQATT, CDR2 SNEGSKA (reference sequence). The CDR3 is made up of 15 amino acids. DNA for the CDR3: TGCAGTGTCCCTGGGTCCCGCGGATCCACCTACGAGCAGTACTTC. It is translated as CSVPGSRGSTYEQYF.

This clonotype was observed at least ten times. This sequence joins TRBV6-6 and TRBJ2-3; the D gene could be TRBD1 or TRBD2 (6 bases each). This CDR3 is 16 amino acids long. The germline V and J ends were trimmed by 5 bases and 0 bases, with 15 bases remaining between them. Germline CDR1 reads MNHNY; CDR2 reads SVGAGI (reference sequence). The CDR3 loop reads CASSPGAGLSTDTQYF. CDR3 bases: TGTGCCAGCAGTCCGGGGGCGGGGCTTAGCACAGATACGCAGTATTTT.

There are many counts of this clonotype. The chain carries TRBV12-3 or TRBV12-4 and TRBJ1-2; TRBD1 aligns across 9 bases. V lost 4 bases to trimming and J lost 2 bases; unmatched junction nucleotides: 5. The CDR3 is 15 residues long. As DNA, the CDR3 is TGTGCCAGCAGTTCGTCGGGGACAGGGAACTATGGCTACACCTTC. Translation gives CASSSSGTGNYGYTF.

Many counts were recorded for this clonotype. The chain uses TRBV7-2 and TRBJ1-2, with D unclear. This CDR3 has 14 residues. The ends were cut back, 1 base at V and 2 bases at J, with 8 bases in the middle. Germline V gives CDR1 SGHTA, CDR2 FQGNSA. The CDR3 here is CASSLVSENYGYTF. DNA of the CDR3: TGTGCCAGCAGCTTAGTTTCTGAGAACTATGGCTACACCTTC.